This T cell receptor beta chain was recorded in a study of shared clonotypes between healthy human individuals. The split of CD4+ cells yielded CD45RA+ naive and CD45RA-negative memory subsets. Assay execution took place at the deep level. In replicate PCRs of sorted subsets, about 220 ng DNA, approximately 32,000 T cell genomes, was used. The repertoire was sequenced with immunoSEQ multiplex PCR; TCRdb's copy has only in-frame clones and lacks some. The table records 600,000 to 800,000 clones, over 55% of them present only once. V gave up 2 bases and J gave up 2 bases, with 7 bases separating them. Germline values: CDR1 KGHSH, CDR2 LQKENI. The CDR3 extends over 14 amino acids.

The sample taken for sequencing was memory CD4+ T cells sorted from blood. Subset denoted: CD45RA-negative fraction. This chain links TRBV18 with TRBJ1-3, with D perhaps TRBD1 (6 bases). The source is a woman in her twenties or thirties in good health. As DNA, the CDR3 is TGTGCCAGCTCACCAGGGGGCACTGGAAACACCATATATTTT. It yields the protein CASSPGGTGNTIYF.